These T cell receptor beta chains were read from a single sample in a study of a mutant IDH1 vaccine in newly diagnosed glioma. Using immunoSEQ multiplex PCR, the repertoire was profiled, and TCRdb retains in-frame clones only, with some absent. The table has around 31,000 clones, approximately 77% seen once. Their antigens remain unidentified. The sequencing here drew on PBMCs, taken from a glioma patient whose treatment included an IDH1 peptide vaccine. Every receptor here comes from a man younger than 45 with glioma. The CDR3 runs from the conserved cysteine through the conserved F or W. D genes are given only for firm matches. Rows may omit the clone size; those that give it use once, few, many or a size class.

TRBJ2-2,TRBV6-5,NA,NA,15,CASRIQGANTGELFF,TGTGCCAGCAGGATACAGGGAGCGAACACCGGGGAGCTGTTTTTT
TRBJ1-2,TRBV2,NA,NA,15,CASSESRQGNYGYTF,TGTGCCAGCAGTGAATCGCGGCAGGGTAACTATGGCTACACCTTC
TRBJ1-2,TRBV2,NA,TRBD1,14,CASVGTGGNYGYTF,TGTGCCAGCGTGGGGACAGGGGGAAACTATGGCTACACCTTC
TRBJ2-1,TRBV6-1,NA,TRBD2,15,CASSEVSGIYNEQFF,TGTGCCAGCAGTGAAGTTAGCGGGATCTACAATGAGCAGTTCTTC
TRBJ1-1,TRBV11-2,once,NA,12,CASSFWGVGAFF,TGTGCCAGCAGCTTCTGGGGGGTGGGAGCTTTCTTT
TRBJ1-1,TRBV7-2,NA,NA,15,CASSQEGGHIGEAFF,TGTGCCAGCAGCCAGGAGGGGGGGCATATTGGTGAAGCTTTCTTT
TRBJ1-1,TRBV25-1,NA,NA,14,CASSRDGAATEAFF,TGTGCCAGCAGTAGAGACGGGGCCGCCACTGAAGCTTTCTTT
TRBJ2-5,TRBV9,NA,NA,15,CASSVVLGGEETQYF,TGTGCCAGCAGCGTAGTTCTGGGCGGGGAAGAGACCCAGTACTTC
TRBJ2-7,TRBV6-6,NA,NA,12,CARSQGAYEQYF,TGTGCCCGCAGCCAGGGCGCCTACGAGCAGTACTTC
TRBJ2-7,TRBV10-1,NA,NA,15,CATLNRTVGSHEQYF,TGCGCCACCCTAAACCGCACAGTAGGGTCCCACGAGCAGTACTTC
TRBJ1-1,TRBV5-1,NA,NA,14,CASRSRDTGTEAFF,TGCGCCAGCAGATCACGAGACACTGGCACTGAAGCTTTCTTT
TRBJ2-7,TRBV6-5,NA,NA,14,CASSYGGASYEQYF,TGTGCCAGCAGTTACGGGGGGGCTTCCTACGAGCAGTACTTC
TRBJ1-1,TRBV7-6,NA,TRBD1,14,CASISVDRGTEAFF,TGTGCCAGCATTTCCGTCGACAGGGGAACTGAAGCTTTCTTT
TRBJ1-4,TRBV18,NA,TRBD1,14,CASYPTGRSEKLFF,TGTGCCAGCTACCCGACAGGGCGTAGTGAAAAACTGTTTTTT
TRBJ1-1,TRBV7-9,few,NA,15,CASSLRSGLNTEAFF,TGTGCCAGCAGCTTACGATCAGGATTGAACACTGAAGCTTTCTTT
TRBJ1-1,TRBV7-2,once,NA,13,CASSLVRNTEAFF,TGTGCCAGCAGCTTAGTAAGGAACACTGAAGCTTTCTTT
TRBJ2-1,TRBV25-1,NA,NA,11,CASSPANEQFF,TGTGCCAGCAGTCCAGCGAATGAGCAGTTCTTC
TRBJ2-5,TRBV5-1,few,NA,14,CASSLGGGAETQYF,TGCGCCAGCAGCTTGGGGGGAGGTGCGGAGACCCAGTACTTC
TRBJ1-5,TRBV30,few,NA,14,CAWSVGAGGQPQHF,TGTGCCTGGAGTGTGGGGGCTGGGGGTCAGCCCCAGCATTTT
TRBJ2-1,TRBV6-5,NA,TRBD2,13,CASSTGLAGEQFF,TGTGCCAGCAGTACGGGACTAGCGGGCGAGCAGTTCTTC
TRBJ1-1,TRBV10-3,NA,NA,15,CAISESKSGNTEAFF,TGTGCCATCAGTGAGTCGAAGTCTGGTAACACTGAAGCTTTCTTT
TRBJ2-3,TRBV6-1,NA,NA,14,CASRTTVSTDTQYF,TGTGCCAGCAGGACTACTGTTAGCACAGATACGCAGTATTTT
TRBJ2-3,TRBV13,NA,NA,13,CASSLSYTDTQYF,TGTGCCAGCAGCTTAAGTTACACAGATACGCAGTATTTT
TRBJ2-3,TRBV6-5,NA,NA,15,CASRFGPTSTDTQYF,TGTGCCAGCAGATTCGGACCTACTAGCACAGATACGCAGTATTTT
TRBJ2-3,TRBV19,NA,NA,17,CASSGPGTYFVTDTQYF,TGTGCCAGTAGTGGGCCCGGGACTTACTTTGTCACAGATACGCAGTATTTT
TRBJ2-2,TRBV25-1,NA,TRBD1,14,CASTIGTGNGELFF,TGTGCCAGCACTATCGGGACAGGGAACGGGGAGCTGTTTTTT
TRBJ2-3,TRBV7-9,NA,NA,14,CASSLSAGTDTQYF,TGTGCCAGCAGCTTATCCGCCGGCACAGATACGCAGTATTTT
TRBJ2-7,TRBV6-1,NA,NA,16,CASSETAGIYSYEQYF,TGTGCCAGCAGTGAAACGGCAGGGATATATTCCTACGAGCAGTACTTC
TRBJ2-7,TRBV4-1,NA,TRBD1,15,CASSRAGTGGSEQYF,TGCGCCAGCAGCCGCGCCGGGACAGGGGGCAGCGAGCAGTACTTC
TRBJ2-2,TRBV6-1,NA,NA,14,CASILQLKTGELFF,TGTGCCAGCATACTACAGTTAAAGACCGGGGAGCTGTTTTTT
TRBJ2-7,TRBV19,few,NA,14,CASRLKGGTYEQYF,TGTGCCAGTAGACTCAAGGGGGGGACCTACGAGCAGTACTTC
TRBJ1-3,TRBV2,once,NA,14,CASSPQSSGNTIYF,TGTGCCAGCAGCCCACAGAGCTCTGGAAACACCATATATTTT
TRBJ1-2,TRBV18,NA,NA,15,CASSYRVEANYGYTF,TGTGCCAGCTCATACAGGGTGGAGGCTAACTATGGCTACACCTTC
TRBJ1-2,TRBV18,NA,TRBD1,14,CASSPLDRDYGYTF,TGTGCCAGCTCCCCTTTGGACAGGGACTATGGCTACACCTTC
TRBJ1-5,TRBV2,NA,TRBD1,15,CASSLTGVSNQPQHF,TGTGCCAGCAGCTTGACAGGGGTTAGCAATCAGCCCCAGCATTTT
TRBJ2-3,TRBV28,NA,NA,16,CASSQGGGIWTDTQYF,TGTGCCAGCAGCCAAGGGGGTGGGATTTGGACAGATACGCAGTATTTT
TRBJ2-2,TRBV6-1,few,NA,11,CASLWQRELFF,TGTGCCAGTCTTTGGCAGAGGGAGCTGTTTTTT
TRBJ1-1,TRBV5-1,many,NA,15,CASSLGHGQNTEAFF,TGCGCCAGCAGCTTGGGTCACGGTCAGAACACTGAAGCTTTCTTT
TRBJ1-5,TRBV27,NA,NA,14,CASSLSWTDQPQHF,TGTGCCAGCAGTTTATCGTGGACAGATCAGCCCCAGCATTTT